The next 10 T cell receptor beta chains were all read from a single sample in a study of cytomegalovirus exposure and HLA in healthy donors. 13 Jbeta primers and 60 Vbeta primers were used for the PCR. Method: immunoSEQ multiplex PCR; TCRdb's copy keeps in-frame clones and lacks some. The table has 150,000 to 200,000 clones, roughly 74% seen once. The sequencing sample was made of PBMCs. These receptors were taken from a woman in her thirties or forties in good health and CMV-seropositive.

The genes are TRBV30 and TRBJ1-3, with D perhaps matching TRBD1 (6 bases). Trimming left V 0 bases short and J 0 bases short, with 21 bases between. This CDR3 region has 19 residues. The V gene's germline CDR1 is GTSNPN and CDR2 SVGIG (reference sequence). This CDR3 reads CAWSVLGRGSTSSGNTIYF. The CDR3 region has the DNA TGTGCCTGGAGTGTACTAGGCAGGGGCTCCACCAGCTCTGGAAACACCATATATTTT. Drawing the rest from reference TRBV30 and TRBJ1-3, the complete variable domain is SQTIHQWPATLVQPVGSPLSLECTVEGTSNPNLYWYRQAAGRGLQLLFYSVGIGQISSEVPQNLSASRPQDRQFILSSKKLLLSDSGFYLCAWSVLGRGSTSSGNTIYFGEGSWLTVV.

The rearrangement joins TRBV2 to TRBJ2-7; D might be TRBD2 (6 bases). Germline V gene data show CDR1 as SNHLY and CDR2 as FYNNEI. V was cut by 5 bases and J by 4 bases, with 9 bases left in between. This CDR3 is built from 12 residues. The CDR3 DNA sequence: TGTGCCAGCAGTCCCCGGGGGTACGAGCAGTACTTC. Encoded protein: CASSPRGYEQYF.

V gene TRBV7-3 combines with J gene TRBJ2-5; the D gene is possibly TRBD1 (5 bases). V was shortened by 4 bases and J by 4 bases, with 10 bases between the two germline ends. This CDR3 has 13 residues. Germline-derived CDR1 and CDR2 are SGHTA and FQGTGA. CDR3 sequence (DNA): TGTGCCAGCAGCTGGGGTCAGGGAGAGACCCAGTACTTC. Its protein is CASSWGQGETQYF.

The chain uses TRBV18 and TRBJ2-2, with unresolved D. The CDR3 covers 13 residues. Germline assignment: CDR1 KGHSH and CDR2 LQKENI. V shed 4 bases and J shed 5 bases, with 8 bases lying between them. In DNA form, the CDR3 reads TGTGCCAGCTCACAAACAGTGACCGGGGAGCTGTTTTTT. Its protein product is CASSQTVTGELFF.

The J gene is TRBJ1-5, the V gene TRBV19; TRBD1 matches at 7 bases. CDR3 length: 16 residues. V gave up 3 bases and J gave up 4 bases; unmatched junction bases: 9. CDR1 LNHDA and CDR2 SQIVND come from the germline V gene (reference sequence). In DNA, the CDR3 is TGTGCCAGTAGTATCTATCCGGCAGGGGGTAATCAGCCCCAGCATTTT. It codes for CASSIYPAGGNQPQHF.

The chain employs TRBV5-6 and TRBJ2-7; D possibly corresponds to TRBD2 (6 bases). Trimming took off 3 bases at V and 7 bases at J, with 17 bases between the two ends. The CDR3 is made up of 14 amino acids. Germline CDR1 is SGHDT and CDR2 is YYEEEE. The CDR3 region has the DNA TGTGCCAGCAGCTGGGCGGGGAGTGATAGGGAGCAGTACTTC. Translation gives CASSWAGSDREQYF.

This clone has more than one count but fewer than ten. CDR3: CASSANELEKLFF. CDR3 bases: TGTGCCAGCAGTGCGAACGAGCTTGAAAAACTGTTTTTT. This chain links TRBV6-1 with TRBJ1-4; D remains unclear. The CDR3 runs to 13 residues. The V end was cut by 4 bases, the J end by 7 bases, with 10 bases between. Germline values: CDR1 MNHNS, CDR2 SASEGT.

V usage is TRBV4-2 and J usage is TRBJ2-1; 9 positions match TRBD2. J was trimmed by 7 bases and V by 3 bases; bases with no gene match: 16. CDR3 size: 18 residues. CDR1 and CDR2 from the germline V gene are LGHNA and YNFKEQ. In DNA, the CDR3 is TGTGCCAGCAGCCAGGCAGAAGGTTTGGCGGGAGGGAGGAATGAGCAGTTCTTC. Translation: CASSQAEGLAGGRNEQFF.

This clone was observed a single time. This chain joins TRBV4-1 and TRBJ1-4; 7 nucleotides match TRBD1. The CDR3 consists of 14 residues. Germline CDR1 MGHRA, CDR2 YSYEKL. V lost 3 bases to trimming and J lost 5 bases; unmatched junction nucleotides: 3. CDR3 nucleotides: TGCGCCAGCAGCCAGGGCAGGGGGAATGAAAAACTGTTTTTT. As protein: CASSQGRGNEKLFF.

This clone was recorded a few times. This rearrangement joins TRBV19 to TRBJ1-4, with TRBD1 as a possible D gene (5 bases). Germline-derived CDR1 and CDR2 are LNHDA and SQIVND (reference sequence). The CDR3 extends over 14 amino acids. Trimming pared 3 bases from V and 8 bases from J, leaving 13 bases between. CDR3: CASSMGRADEKLFF. CDR3 DNA: TGTGCCAGTAGTATGGGCAGGGCTGACGAAAAACTGTTTTTT.